This TCR beta chain was observed in a study of blood T cell repertoires in COVID-19. Study in general: Researchers got acute and convalescent COVID-19 samples from the United States, Italy and Spain. Sample material is recorded as cDNA or gDNA derived from T cells, B-cell-depleted T cells, or PBMCs.

The CDR3 length is 13 residues. Trimming removed 2 bases from V and 8 bases from J, with 12 bases in between. Looked up from germline, CDR1 is SGHAT and CDR2 is FQNNGV. As handled by the study authors: Amplification of reference gene primers provided the estimated nucleated cell counts. Here immunoSEQ multiplex PCR was the method, and the copy in TCRdb shows in-frame clones only, minus some. V and J calls and clone size follow that table, whereas D and trimming were derived from the DNA. The table records some 130,000 clones, roughly 83% of them present only once. The sequence derives from a woman between 50 and 59 years old with acute or convalescent COVID-19. What was sequenced was peripheral blood. V usage is TRBV11-2 and J usage is TRBJ1-2, with a possible D match to TRBD1 (6 bases). The CDR3 loop is CASSLQDRSGYTF. The DNA of the CDR3 is TGTGCCAGCAGCTTACAGGACAGATCCGGCTACACCTTC.